This T cell receptor (beta chain) was sequenced for a study of T cells of healthy individuals. The CDR3 extends over 15 amino acids. Trimming stripped 4 bases from V and 8 bases from J, with 20 bases between. The V gene's germline CDR1 is MGHDK and CDR2 SYGVNS. This clonotype was counted ten times or more. In TCRdb, the 5' RACE reads were re-called with MiXCR into one record per CDR3 protein. The sample lists more than 85,000 distinct CDR3 sequences, roughly a sixth occurring once. The TCR originated in a human donor in good health. This chain uses TRBV25-1 with TRBJ1-2, with D perhaps matching TRBD1 (5 bases). The CDR3 coding sequence is TGTGCCAGCAGTGGGGGGATGTCCGGGACGCGAGGCTACACCTTC. Protein: CASSGGMSGTRGYTF.